This TCR beta chain was captured in a study of blood T cell repertoires in COVID-19. Looking at the study overall: Whether acute or convalescent, the COVID-19 samples came from the United States, Italy and Spain. The analysed material was cDNA or gDNA that came from T cells, B-cell-depleted T cells, or PBMCs.

This clone was seen more than once but under ten times. Authors' data handling: Quantification of nucleated cells was approximated via reference gene primer amplification. Profiled with immunoSEQ multiplex PCR; TCRdb holds only in-frame clones, not every one. Clone size and the V and J calls come from that table; the DNA yielded D and trimming. This repertoire shows over 30,000 clones, approximately 90% found once; its top ten account for roughly 23%. V lost 6 bases and J 3 bases, leaving 6 bases between the germline ends. CDR3 length equals 11 residues. Germline values: CDR1 MDHEN, CDR2 SYDVKM. Sequencing input: peripheral blood. The source of this sequence is a woman aged 80 or over with active or convalescent COVID-19. The gene calls are TRBV28 and TRBJ2-7; D unclear. Written as DNA, the CDR3 is TGTGCCAGCAGCCGTTACTACGAGCAGTACTTC. Protein product: CASSRYYEQYF.